This T cell receptor (beta chain) comes out of a study of cytomegalovirus exposure and HLA in healthy donors (dated by TCRdb to about 2017). Some background on the complete study: In an earlier analysis of 450 to 750 of the donors, 276 Gb of sequence data and approximately 120 million unique TCR beta sequences from roughly 190 million T cells were reported. Donor age, sex, ethnicity and CMV serostatus were collected together with the repertoire data. All discovery cohort repertoires had been generated using a single sequencing platform. Rather than drawing on any new phenotypic data, the later analysis identified candidate immune exposures from TCR beta sequences and the way those sequences occurred across donors. The study was designed to test whether signatures of past pathogen exposure could be identified by cataloging public T cell receptors. To study patterns of TCR occurrence, a later analysis re-analyzed previously published TCR beta repertoires from 666 donors and added high-resolution HLA genotyping. To decide whether each TCR beta V gene segment behaved as functional or pseudogenic, an earlier analysis of some 600 of the donors relied on high-throughput TCR beta sequencing. Using immunosequencing, the study profiled T cell repertoires from about 620 subjects and related those repertoires to cytomegalovirus serostatus. A handful of DR-DQ haplotypes were handled as single units for association and clustering because linkage in the cohort was strong. The study combined high-throughput TCR immunosequencing, statistical association of individual TCRs with disease status, and machine learning to predict cytomegalovirus infection status. In a later genetic analysis, genome-wide SNP genotypes for about three fifths of the roughly 670 donors were used, and that subset was treated as a discovery cohort. Typing coverage differed by locus: A, B, C, DRB1 and DQB1 were typed in about 620-630 donors, DQA1 in around 500, DPA1 in 600 to 610, and DPB1 in 472. Among about 410 genotyped donors of the cohort, an average of around 250,000 unique TCR beta nucleotide sequences was sequenced per donor, of which 15% to 20% were non-productive. An early release that covered roughly 600 HLA-typed donors contained 300 to 350 gigabases of sequencing data and tens of millions of unique TCR sequences. Among the roughly 400 genotyped donors, about 85% belonged to the genetic ancestry cluster associated with self-reported Caucasian donors. In addition to the first cohort of approximately 670 subjects, a separate validation cohort of 130 or so different subjects was used. Class I and class II HLA loci were covered by the typing at four-digit resolution. Study-wide conclusions, independent of this receptor: Most TCR sequences were seen in very few donors, while some public TCRs were found in many individuals. The study gave a list of 150 to 200 TCR beta chains associated with cytomegalovirus. A cluster of highly shared sequence variants was judged likely to represent a technical artifact of the sequencing pipeline. It was suggested by the authors that the approach could potentially be generalized to other disease states and immunological phenotypes. In a later analysis, the rate of TCR association differed among HLA loci, with DRB1 alleles having the most associated TCRs and HLA-C alleles having the fewest. In an earlier analysis of approximately 590 of the donors, most TCR beta V segments appeared in productive rearrangements about 90% or about 30% of the time, broadly matching IMGT annotations. When HLA alleles, especially DR and DQ, strongly co-occurred, attributing TCR associations to individual alleles was difficult. Linkage disequilibrium might explain the correlated functional status among segregating V segments, but an unknown experimental factor could not be excluded. In vitro tests confirmed that a few of the cytomegalovirus-associated TCR beta chains recognize cytomegalovirus antigens. The cohort was sequenced for TCR beta chains only, and without alpha or paired-chain data the features that could be detected were limited. Because some donors lacked HLA typing at each locus, the association tests relied only on the typed subset. In a later analysis, most CMV-associated TCR beta chains were found to appear HLA-restricted, with HLA associations seemingly driven largely by CMV exposure. Sequencing depth was assumed to be roughly uniform across donors in the presence/absence analyses, though that assumption may not hold. A further reported finding was that TCR beta sequences accurately predicted the HLA-A and HLA-B alleles for most subjects in the first cohort. Compared with equally common non-associated chains, HLA-associated TCR beta chains in a later analysis were more clonally expanded and had lower generation probabilities. A later analysis reported that several top co-occurrence clusters appeared linked to parvovirus B19, influenza, CMV and Epstein-Barr virus. The 87-base-pair reads could not distinguish some IMGT-functional V segments, including TRBV6-2 and TRBV6-3, so those segments were excluded. An association between a missense DCLRE1C variant and V-gene and J-gene trimming of TCR beta chains was found in a later genetic analysis and replicated in an independent cohort. In a later genetic analysis, fewer N-insertions in productive TCRs were reported among donors in an Asian-associated ancestry cluster than the approximately 630-donor mean. The classifier was reported to diagnose cytomegalovirus status with high specificity and sensitivity in both the original cohort and the validation cohort. The earlier analysis of 587 of the donors excluded fewer than 20 rarely observed V segments, including chromosome 9 orphons, because counts were too low. Immune exposure information for the cohort was limited to CMV serostatus. In a later analysis, 16,951 TCR beta sequences were associated with specific HLA alleles at a false discovery rate of 0.05.

Comment on this clone: Its antigen remains unidentified. No base quality values were provided; no much bigger clone lies one nucleotide off.

From a lookup of the germline V gene, CDR1 and CDR2 are SGHTA and FQGTGA. The CDR3 spans 15 residues, from the cysteine through the phenylalanine. The retained sequence is limited to the CDR3, 45 bases, with the frame set at the first base. The germline V end is reduced by 5 bases and the J end by 5 bases; junction bases left unmatched: 10. Library generation was performed with the immunoSEQ multiplex PCR assay. For the multiplex PCR, a mixture combining 60 forward primers for TCR Vbeta segments and 13 reverse primers for TCR Jbeta segments was used. A multiplex PCR assay on genomic DNA amplified the CDR3 region of rearranged TCR beta genes. On the Illumina HiSeq System, the amplified TCR beta libraries were sequenced as 87-base-pair reads. As for the authors' bioinformatics: A later analysis counted 65 million to 90 million unique TCR beta chains across the 690 or so repertoires, and 9 million to 14 million of these chains were shared by at least two donors. Raw reads were error-corrected and collapsed into unique sequences with a nearest-neighbor algorithm that merged closely related sequences to remove PCR and sequencing errors. Alignment of CDR3 sequences to IMGT reference sequences was used to assign V, D and J gene segments. For a sequence to be retained, a match of at least six nucleotides was required to both a V gene segment and a J gene segment. Rearrangements were classified as productive when the CDR3 lacked stop codons and remained in frame with V and J, and all other rearrangements were classified as non-productive. CDR3 was defined according to IMGT convention as the region running from the second conserved V-encoded cysteine to the conserved J-encoded phenylalanine. The earlier analysis of 500 to 600 of the donors excluded sequences that lacked an unambiguous match to a single V gene segment. An earlier analysis of a few hundred of the donors called V segments functional above 56.7% productive rearrangements and segregating when the between-donor standard deviation exceeded 5%. A statistical classification framework was built for diagnosing cytomegalovirus status from the catalog of TCR beta chain sequences. In a later analysis, V and J genes were assigned by comparing TCR nucleotide sequences against IMGT/GENE-DB human TR gene sequences. Using the TCRdist pipeline, a later analysis assigned CDR3 sequences along with most-parsimonious VDJ recombination scenarios. In a later analysis, each TCR beta chain was defined by its CDR3 amino acid sequence together with its V-gene family, and reads lacking a unique V-gene family were excluded. A later analysis removed over 500 highly shared, low-generation-probability nucleotide sequences to deal with suspected cross-contamination and a sequencing artifact. In a later analysis, a clonal expansion index was calculated for each public chain from normalized within-repertoire ranks of inferred template counts. In a later analysis, generation probabilities were computed with a VDJ recombination model fitted to out-of-frame rearrangements, and the resulting probabilities were checked against IGoR. A later analysis scored TCR-TCR, TCR-HLA and TCR-CMV co-occurrence with hypergeometric tests, applying a repertoire-size bias correction to TCR pairs. To estimate false discovery rates, a later analysis permuted the HLA or CMV assignments 20 times. In a later analysis, co-occurring TCRs were grouped using DBSCAN, and TCRdist sequence similarity was added for clustering within HLA-allele-positive subsets. Repertoires with fewer than 30,000 or more than 120,000 public chains, plus five repertoires with anomalous nucleotide sharing, were excluded from co-occurrence clustering. The source is immuneACCESS, and TCRdb retained only in-frame sequences with V and J called. Part of the clones is not carried over; for the studies checked, unresolved V genes explain less than half of this, and the remainder is unexplained. D and trimming were read from the DNA, whereas the V and J calls and clone size are those reported in that table. Here the sample has roughly 60,000 clones; approximately 83% occur a single time. Clones ranked in the top ten supply approximately 4.3% of the sample.

The cohort was made up of hundreds of healthy bone marrow donors. At the time of sampling, every cohort member was nominally healthy, though immune exposures that went unrecorded were likely present. The donor tested CMV seronegative, placing the donor among the 350 or so seronegative members of the cohort. A peripheral blood sample was collected from each donor, and TCR beta sequencing was performed on peripheral blood mononuclear cells. Genomic DNA was extracted from the blood cell samples with the Qiagen DNeasy Blood Extraction Kit. The sequence came from a man aged 25-45 years in good health and CMV-seronegative. Sequenced material: PBMCs. The chain is assembled from TRBV7-3 and TRBJ2-5; 8 bases in the middle match TRBD1. The CDR3 is CASSPSPGGRETQYF. The nucleotide sequence is TGTGCCAGCAGCCCAAGTCCAGGGGGCAGGGAGACCCAGTACTTC.